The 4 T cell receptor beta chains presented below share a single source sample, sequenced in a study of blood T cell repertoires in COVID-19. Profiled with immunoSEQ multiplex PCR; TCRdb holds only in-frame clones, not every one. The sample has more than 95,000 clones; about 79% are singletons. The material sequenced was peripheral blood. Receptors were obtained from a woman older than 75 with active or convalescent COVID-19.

This CDR3 reads CASSLAKGQETQYF. CDR3 in DNA: TGTGCCAGCAGCTTAGCGAAGGGGCAAGAGACCCAGTACTTC. The genes are TRBV7-2 and TRBJ2-5, with D possibly matching TRBD1 (5 bases). V lost 0 bases, J lost 2 bases, and 7 bases lay in between. Germline CDR1 reads SGHTA; CDR2 reads FQGNSA. The CDR3 length is 14 residues.

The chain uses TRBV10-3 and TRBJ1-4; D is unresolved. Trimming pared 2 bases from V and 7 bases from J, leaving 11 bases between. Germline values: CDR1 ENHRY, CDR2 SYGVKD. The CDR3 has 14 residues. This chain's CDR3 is CAISEGLGGEKLFF. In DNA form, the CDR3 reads TGTGCCATCAGTGAGGGTCTGGGAGGTGAAAAACTGTTTTTT.

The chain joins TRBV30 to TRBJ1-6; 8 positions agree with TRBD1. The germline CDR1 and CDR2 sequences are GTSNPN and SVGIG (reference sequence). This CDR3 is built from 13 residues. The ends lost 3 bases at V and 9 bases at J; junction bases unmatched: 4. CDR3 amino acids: CAWRGQGSSPLHF. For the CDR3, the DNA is TGTGCCTGGAGAGGACAGGGTAGTTCACCCCTCCACTTT.

The CDR3 sequence is CASSGGRDRGPNQPQHF. The CDR3 DNA reads as TGTGCCAGCAGCGGAGGTAGGGACAGGGGGCCCAATCAGCCCCAGCATTTT. The J gene is TRBJ1-5, the V gene TRBV28; 12 bases are shared with TRBD1. Per the germline V gene, CDR1 is MDHEN and CDR2 is SYDVKM. Trimming cost V 6 bases and J 3 bases; bases outside gene matches: 9. This CDR3 is built from 17 residues.